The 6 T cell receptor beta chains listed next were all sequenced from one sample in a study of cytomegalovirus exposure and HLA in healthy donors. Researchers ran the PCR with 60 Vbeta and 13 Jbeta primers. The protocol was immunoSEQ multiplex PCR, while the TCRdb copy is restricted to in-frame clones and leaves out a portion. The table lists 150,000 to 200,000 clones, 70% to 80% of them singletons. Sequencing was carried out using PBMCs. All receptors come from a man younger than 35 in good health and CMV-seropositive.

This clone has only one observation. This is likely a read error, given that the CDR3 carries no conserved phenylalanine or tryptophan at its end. The CDR3 loop is CATSRSTGSGSPLHL. CDR3 bases: TGTGCCACCAGCAGATCGACAGGGTCTGGGTCACCCCTCCACCTT. The rearrangement uses TRBV15 and TRBJ1-6; TRBD1 agrees at 7 bases. V gave up 2 bases and J gave up 10 bases; unmatched junction bases: 8. The CDR3 extends over 15 amino acids. From germline, CDR1 is LNHNV and CDR2 YYDKDF (reference sequence).

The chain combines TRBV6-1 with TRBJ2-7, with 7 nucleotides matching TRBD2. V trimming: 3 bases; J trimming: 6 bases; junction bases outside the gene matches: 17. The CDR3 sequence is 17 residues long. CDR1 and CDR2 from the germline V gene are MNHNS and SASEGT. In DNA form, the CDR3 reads TGTGCCAGCAGTGATTACGGGACTACGCTAAGGAGAGGCGAGCAGTACTTC. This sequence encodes CASSDYGTTLRRGEQYF.

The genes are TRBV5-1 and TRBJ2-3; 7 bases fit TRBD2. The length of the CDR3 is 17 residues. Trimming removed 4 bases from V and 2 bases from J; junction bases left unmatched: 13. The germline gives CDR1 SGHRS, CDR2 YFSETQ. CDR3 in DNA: TGCGCCAGCAGCCGGGGGGATGGAGCGGTAAACACAGATACGCAGTATTTT. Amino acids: CASSRGDGAVNTDTQYF.

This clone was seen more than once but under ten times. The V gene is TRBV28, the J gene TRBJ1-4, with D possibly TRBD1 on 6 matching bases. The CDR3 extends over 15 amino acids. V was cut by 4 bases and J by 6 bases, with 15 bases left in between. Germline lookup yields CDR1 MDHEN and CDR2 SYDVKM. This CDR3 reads CASSSFRDMDEKLFF. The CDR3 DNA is TGTGCCAGCAGTTCCTTCCGGGACATGGATGAAAAACTGTTTTTT. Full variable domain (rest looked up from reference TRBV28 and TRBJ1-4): DVKVTQSSRYLVKRTGEKVFLECVQDMDHENMFWYRQDPGLGLRLIYFSYDVKMKEKGDIPEGYSVSREKKERFSLILESASTNQTSMYLCASSSFRDMDEKLFFGSGTQLSVL.

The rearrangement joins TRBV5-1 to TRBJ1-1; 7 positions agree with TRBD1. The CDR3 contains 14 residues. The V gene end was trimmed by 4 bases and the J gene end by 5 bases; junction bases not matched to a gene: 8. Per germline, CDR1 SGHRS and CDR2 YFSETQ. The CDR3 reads CASSQATGRTEAFF. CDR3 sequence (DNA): TGCGCCAGCAGCCAAGCGACAGGGAGGACTGAAGCTTTCTTT.

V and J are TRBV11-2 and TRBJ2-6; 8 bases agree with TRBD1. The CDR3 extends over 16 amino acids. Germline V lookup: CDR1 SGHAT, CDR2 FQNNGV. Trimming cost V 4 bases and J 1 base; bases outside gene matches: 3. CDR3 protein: CASSSYRGSGANVLTF. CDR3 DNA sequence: TGTGCCAGCAGCTCGTACAGGGGGTCTGGGGCCAACGTCCTGACTTTC.